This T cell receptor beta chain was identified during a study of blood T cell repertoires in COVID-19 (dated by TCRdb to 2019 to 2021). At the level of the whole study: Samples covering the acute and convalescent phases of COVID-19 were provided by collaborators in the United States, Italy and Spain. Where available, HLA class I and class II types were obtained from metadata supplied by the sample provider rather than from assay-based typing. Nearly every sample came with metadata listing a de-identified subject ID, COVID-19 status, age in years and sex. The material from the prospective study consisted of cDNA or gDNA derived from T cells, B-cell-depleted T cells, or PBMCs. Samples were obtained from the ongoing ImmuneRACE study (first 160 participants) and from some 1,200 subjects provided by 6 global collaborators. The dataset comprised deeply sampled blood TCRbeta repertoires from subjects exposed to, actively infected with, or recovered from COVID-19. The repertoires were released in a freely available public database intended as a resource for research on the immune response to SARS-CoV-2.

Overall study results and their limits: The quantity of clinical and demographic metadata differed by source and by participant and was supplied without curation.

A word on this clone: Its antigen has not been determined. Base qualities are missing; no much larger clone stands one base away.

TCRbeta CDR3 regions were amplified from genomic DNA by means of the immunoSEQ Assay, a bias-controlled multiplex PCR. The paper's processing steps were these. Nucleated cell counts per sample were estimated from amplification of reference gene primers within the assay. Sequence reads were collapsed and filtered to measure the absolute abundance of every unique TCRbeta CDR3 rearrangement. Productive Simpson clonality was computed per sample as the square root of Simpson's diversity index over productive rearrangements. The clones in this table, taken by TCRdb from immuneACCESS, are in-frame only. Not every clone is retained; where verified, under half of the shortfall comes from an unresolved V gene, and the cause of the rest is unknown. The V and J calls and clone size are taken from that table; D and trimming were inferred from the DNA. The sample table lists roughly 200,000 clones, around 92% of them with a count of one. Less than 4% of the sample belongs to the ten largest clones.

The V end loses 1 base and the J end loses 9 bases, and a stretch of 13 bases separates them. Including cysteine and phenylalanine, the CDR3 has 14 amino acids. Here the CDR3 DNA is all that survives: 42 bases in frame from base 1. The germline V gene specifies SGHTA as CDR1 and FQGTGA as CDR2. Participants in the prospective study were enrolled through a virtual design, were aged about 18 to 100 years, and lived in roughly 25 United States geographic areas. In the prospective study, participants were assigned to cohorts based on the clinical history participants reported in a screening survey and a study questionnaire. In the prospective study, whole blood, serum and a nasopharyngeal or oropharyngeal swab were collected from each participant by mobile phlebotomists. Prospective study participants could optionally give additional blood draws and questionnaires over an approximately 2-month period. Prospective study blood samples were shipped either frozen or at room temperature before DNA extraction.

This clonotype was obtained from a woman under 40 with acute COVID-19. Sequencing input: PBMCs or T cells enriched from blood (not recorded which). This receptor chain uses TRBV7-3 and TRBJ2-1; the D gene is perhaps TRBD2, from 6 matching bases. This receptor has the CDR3 CASSLRTLGGEQFF. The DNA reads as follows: TGTGCCAGCAGCTTAAGGACCCTCGGGGGTGAGCAGTTCTTC.